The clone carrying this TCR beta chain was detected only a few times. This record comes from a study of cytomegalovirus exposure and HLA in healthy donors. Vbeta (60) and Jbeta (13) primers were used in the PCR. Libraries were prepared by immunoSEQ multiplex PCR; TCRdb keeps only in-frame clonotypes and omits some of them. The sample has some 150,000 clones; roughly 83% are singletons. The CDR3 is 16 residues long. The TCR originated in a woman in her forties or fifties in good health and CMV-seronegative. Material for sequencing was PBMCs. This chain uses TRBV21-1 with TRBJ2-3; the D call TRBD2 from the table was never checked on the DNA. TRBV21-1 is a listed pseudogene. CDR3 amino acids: CASRTPLAGVTDTQYF. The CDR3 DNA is TGTGCCAGCAGGACCCCGCTAGCGGGAGTTACAGATACGCAGTATTTT.